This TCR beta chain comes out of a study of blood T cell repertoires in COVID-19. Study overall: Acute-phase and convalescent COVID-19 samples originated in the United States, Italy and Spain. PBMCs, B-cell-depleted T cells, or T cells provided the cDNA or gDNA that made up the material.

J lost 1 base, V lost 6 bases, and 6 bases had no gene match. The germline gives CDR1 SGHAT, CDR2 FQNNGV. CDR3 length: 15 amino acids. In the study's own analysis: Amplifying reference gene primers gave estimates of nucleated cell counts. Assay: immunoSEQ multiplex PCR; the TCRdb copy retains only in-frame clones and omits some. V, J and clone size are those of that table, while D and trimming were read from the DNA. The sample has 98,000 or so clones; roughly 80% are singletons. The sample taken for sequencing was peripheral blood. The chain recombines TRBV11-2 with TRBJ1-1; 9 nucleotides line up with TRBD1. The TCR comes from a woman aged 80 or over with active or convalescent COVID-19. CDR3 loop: CASSLMGQGNTEAFF. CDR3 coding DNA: TGTGCCAGCAGTCTGATGGGACAGGGGAACACTGAAGCTTTCTTT.